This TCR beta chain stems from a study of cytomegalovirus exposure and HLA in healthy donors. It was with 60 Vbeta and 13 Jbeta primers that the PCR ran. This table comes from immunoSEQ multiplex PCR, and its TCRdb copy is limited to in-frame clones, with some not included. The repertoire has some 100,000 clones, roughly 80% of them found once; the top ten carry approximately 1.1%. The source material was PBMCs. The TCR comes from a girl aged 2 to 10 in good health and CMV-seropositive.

The CDR3, as DNA: TGTGCCAGCAGTCCCGGGACTAGCGGGAGAATCAATGAGCAGTTCTTC. It encodes CASSPGTSGRINEQFF. The gene calls are TRBV6-4 and TRBJ2-1; 14 bases fit TRBD2. The junction had 6 bases not matched to a gene; V was cut back by 5 bases and J by 6 bases. This CDR3 region has 16 residues. Germline CDR1 is MRHNA and CDR2 is SNTAGT.